The rows below give T cell receptor beta chains drawn from one sample of a study of cytomegalovirus exposure and HLA in healthy donors. Profiled with immunoSEQ multiplex PCR; TCRdb holds only in-frame clones, not every one. The sample holds around 170,000 clones, around 80% seen once. The sample was PBMCs. These TCRs come from a woman between 35 and 50 years old in good health and CMV-seropositive. The CDR3 runs from the conserved cysteine through the conserved F or W. The order of the fields is V gene, D gene, J gene, clone size, CDR3 DNA, CDR3 protein. D genes are given only for firm matches. Not all rows give a size; the values are once, few, many and, for expanded clones, a class.

>TRBV5-4|NA|TRBJ1-1|NA
TGTGCCAGCAGCTTTGAGGGTCGCCCCGAAGCTTTCTTT
CASSFEGRPEAFF
>TRBV27|NA|TRBJ2-7|once
TGTGCCAGCAGTTTGACAGCTGCCTACGAGCAGTACTTC
CASSLTAAYEQYF
>TRBV5-4|TRBD1|TRBJ1-1|NA
TGTGCCAGCAGCCAGCAGGTCCCGGGACAGGGTGGGAATACTGAAGCTTTCTTT
CASSQQVPGQGGNTEAFF
>TRBV20-1|TRBD1|TRBJ2-7|few
TGCAGTGCTGGGGACAGGCTCGAGCAGTACTTC
CSAGDRLEQYF
>TRBV19|TRBD2|TRBJ2-1|once
TGTGCCAGTAGTATGGGGCTAGCGGGGACCTCATCCTACAATGAGCAGTTCTTC
CASSMGLAGTSSYNEQFF
>TRBV30|TRBD1|TRBJ1-2|NA
TGTGCCTGTGCTCAGGGGGCAGGGGGCTACACCTTC
CACAQGAGGYTF
>TRBV5-1|TRBD1|TRBJ1-3|NA
TGCGCCAGCAGCCATGGACAGGGGGCTTCAGGAAACACCATATATTTT
CASSHGQGASGNTIYF
>TRBV4-2|TRBD1|TRBJ1-2|NA
TGTGCCAGCAGCCAGAAAGAAGCAGGGGGATTCGGCTACACCTTC
CASSQKEAGGFGYTF
>TRBV6-1|NA|TRBJ1-1|NA
TGTGCCAGCCGGGGGAGTTTAAGTGAAGCTTTCTTT
CASRGSLSEAFF
>TRBV6-1|TRBD2|TRBJ2-1|NA
TGTGCCAGCAGAAGTGGTAGCGGGGGCAATGAGCAGTTCTTC
CASRSGSGGNEQFF
>TRBV6-1|TRBD1|TRBJ2-3|NA
TGTGCCAGCCAGGTGGACAGGGGCAGCACAGATACGCAGTATTTT
CASQVDRGSTDTQYF
>TRBV2|NA|TRBJ1-4|NA
TGTGCCAGCAGATTTGGAGGGGACGAAAAACTGTTTTTT
CASRFGGDEKLFF
>TRBV19|NA|TRBJ1-5|NA
TGTGCCAGTAATTCTTGGGGGAGGGCTAATCAGCCCCAGCATTTT
CASNSWGRANQPQHF
>TRBV7-9|NA|TRBJ2-7|NA
TGTGCCAGCAGCTCCTTCTACGAGCAGTACTTC
CASSSFYEQYF
>TRBV2|TRBD2|TRBJ2-7|NA
TGTGCCAGCACTGCGGGGGGGGCCAACTCCTACGAGCAGTACTTC
CASTAGGANSYEQYF
>TRBV7-9|NA|TRBJ1-1|NA
TGTTCCAGCAGCTTAGAGCCTAACACTGAAGCTTTCTTT
CSSSLEPNTEAFF
>TRBV5-4|TRBD1|TRBJ1-2|NA
TGTGCCAGCGGAGATCGCGACAGGGGGCGCTTTGGTGGCTACACCTTC
CASGDRDRGRFGGYTF
>TRBV7-9|NA|TRBJ2-1|few
TGTGCCAGCAGCTTCGGGACATACAATGAGCAGTTCTTC
CASSFGTYNEQFF
>TRBV7-9|NA|TRBJ1-2|NA
TGTGCCAGCGACGACAGAATTGACTATGGCTACACCTTC
CASDDRIDYGYTF
>TRBV5-1|TRBD1|TRBJ1-6|NA
TGCGCCAGCAGCCCGGGGGACAGGGAGTTTTCACCCCCCCACTTT
CASSPGDREFSPPHF
>TRBV20-1|NA|TRBJ1-2|few
TGCAGTGCTGACAATGGCTACACCTTC
CSADNGYTF
>TRBV5-1|NA|TRBJ2-3|once
TGCGCCAGCAGCCCTACCAGGGATACGCAGTATTTT
CASSPTRDTQYF
>TRBV9|TRBD2|TRBJ2-2|NA
TGTGCCAGCAGCTGGGGACTAGCGGGGGCCAATGGGAACACCGGGGAGCTGTTTTTT
CASSWGLAGANGNTGELFF
>TRBV29-1|NA|TRBJ2-1|few
TGCAGCGTTGATACAGGGAAGAATGAGCAGTTCTTC
CSVDTGKNEQFF
>TRBV7-5|NA|TRBJ2-3|NA
TGTGCCAGAAGCGGGGGCGGTTGGACTAGCACAGATACGCAGTATTTT
CARSGGGWTSTDTQYF
>TRBV6-1|NA|TRBJ2-3|NA
TGTGCCAGCAGTGAAAGGTGGGGCAGGGTTACAGATACGCAGTATTTT
CASSERWGRVTDTQYF
>TRBV30|NA|TRBJ2-3|NA
TGTGCCTGGAGTGTACGGGTTGCGTTCGGCACAGATACGCAGTATTTT
CAWSVRVAFGTDTQYF
>TRBV5-5|NA|TRBJ2-3|NA
TGTGCCAGCAGCGGCGCAGGGGGCACAGATACGCAGTATTTT
CASSGAGGTDTQYF
>TRBV27|TRBD2|TRBJ2-3|NA
TGTGCCAGCAGTTTTTTGGCGGGGGGGCAAAATACGCAGTATTTT
CASSFLAGGQNTQYF
>TRBV19|NA|TRBJ2-5|NA
TGTGCCAGTAGTATTACCCCAGGACGGGGGGAGACCCAGTACTTC
CASSITPGRGETQYF
>TRBV30|NA|TRBJ1-2|few
TGTGCCTGGAGTCAGGAGGGAAACTATGGCTACACCTTC
CAWSQEGNYGYTF